A selection of T cell receptor beta chains follows, all from one sample in a study of radiotherapy plus CTLA-4 blockade in lung cancer. Some clones are missing from TCRdb's copy, which holds only in-frame ones; the method was immunoSEQ multiplex PCR. Among 40,000 to 50,000 clones listed, roughly 80% were seen once. The material sequenced was peripheral blood, taken from a patient treated with radiotherapy plus ipilimumab. The receptors originated from a human donor with non-small cell lung cancer who had stable disease on radiotherapy plus ipilimumab. The CDR3 runs from the conserved cysteine through the conserved F or W. The D gene is left open where the match is weak. The size field is filled for only some rows; it gives once, few, many or a size class.

v_gene: TRBV28
abundance: -
j_gene: TRBJ1-1
d_gene: -
CDR3nt: TGTGCCAGCAGTTTTTTTGGGGAGCGACAAGCCTTCTTT
CDR3aa: CASSFFGERQAFF

v_gene: TRBV18
abundance: -
j_gene: TRBJ2-3
d_gene: TRBD1
CDR3nt: TGTGCCAGCTCACCCTTCGGGACAGCCTCGTCCACCTCTAGCACAGATACGCAGTATTTT
CDR3aa: CASSPFGTASSTSSTDTQYF

v_gene: TRBV4-2
abundance: -
j_gene: TRBJ2-7
d_gene: -
CDR3nt: TGTGCCAGCAGCGCTGGTAGCGTGGACGAGCAGTACTTC
CDR3aa: CASSAGSVDEQYF

v_gene: TRBV2
abundance: -
j_gene: TRBJ1-2
d_gene: -
CDR3nt: TGTGCCAGCAGTTCTACAGGGAGCTATGGCTACACCTTC
CDR3aa: CASSSTGSYGYTF

v_gene: TRBV28
abundance: -
j_gene: TRBJ2-7
d_gene: -
CDR3nt: TGTGCCAGCAGTTTTGTCCAGGGAAGTTCCTACGAGCAGTACTTC
CDR3aa: CASSFVQGSSYEQYF

v_gene: TRBV9
abundance: -
j_gene: TRBJ2-2
d_gene: TRBD1
CDR3nt: TGTGCCAGCAGCGTAGCTTACCTGGGGACAGCGAACACCGGGGAGCTGTTTTTT
CDR3aa: CASSVAYLGTANTGELFF

v_gene: TRBV30
abundance: -
j_gene: TRBJ2-3
d_gene: TRBD2
CDR3nt: TGTGCCTGGAGTCCCTTTGCGGGAGGATCAGATACGCAGTATTTT
CDR3aa: CAWSPFAGGSDTQYF

v_gene: TRBV19
abundance: -
j_gene: TRBJ2-7
d_gene: TRBD1
CDR3nt: TGTGCCAGTAGTATCTCGGGACAGGGGTACGAGCAGTACTTC
CDR3aa: CASSISGQGYEQYF

v_gene: TRBV7-9
abundance: -
j_gene: TRBJ2-7
d_gene: TRBD2
CDR3nt: TGTGCCAGCGGGTTAGCGGGAGCCTACGAGCAGTACTTC
CDR3aa: CASGLAGAYEQYF

v_gene: TRBV6-6
abundance: few
j_gene: TRBJ2-5
d_gene: -
CDR3nt: TGTGCCAGCAGTCAAATTCAAGAGACCCAGTACTTC
CDR3aa: CASSQIQETQYF

v_gene: TRBV27
abundance: -
j_gene: TRBJ2-6
d_gene: TRBD1
CDR3nt: TGTGCCAGCAGCAAACGGGACAGGGTTCATTCTGGGGCCAACGTCCTGACTTTC
CDR3aa: CASSKRDRVHSGANVLTF

v_gene: TRBV29-1
abundance: -
j_gene: TRBJ2-3
d_gene: TRBD2
CDR3nt: TGCAGCGTAGGGACTAGCGGGAGCACAGATACGCAGTATTTT
CDR3aa: CSVGTSGSTDTQYF

v_gene: TRBV4-1
abundance: -
j_gene: TRBJ2-5
d_gene: TRBD1
CDR3nt: TGCGCCAGCAGCCAATGGGGACAGGGCCCGTACCAAGAGACCCAGTACTTC
CDR3aa: CASSQWGQGPYQETQYF

v_gene: TRBV5-1
abundance: -
j_gene: TRBJ1-1
d_gene: -
CDR3nt: TGCGCCAGCAGCTCCGAGGGGGACACCACTGAAGCTTTCTTT
CDR3aa: CASSSEGDTTEAFF

v_gene: TRBV11-3
abundance: -
j_gene: TRBJ1-2
d_gene: TRBD1
CDR3nt: TGTGCCAGCAGCTTACTCCGAGGGACAGGGAGAGAAGGCTACACCTTC
CDR3aa: CASSLLRGTGREGYTF

v_gene: TRBV6-1
abundance: few
j_gene: TRBJ1-1
d_gene: -
CDR3nt: TGTGCCAGCAGTGAAGTAAAGGGAGGCACTGAAGCTTTCTTT
CDR3aa: CASSEVKGGTEAFF

v_gene: TRBV5-3
abundance: once
j_gene: TRBJ2-5
d_gene: -
CDR3nt: TGTGCCAGAAGCTTCCAGGCCGCCTGGGTGGGGACCCAGTACTTC
CDR3aa: CARSFQAAWVGTQYF

v_gene: TRBV28
abundance: -
j_gene: TRBJ1-5
d_gene: -
CDR3nt: TGTGCCAGCAGTCGTAATCCGGCAGGGGCTAGCAATCAGCCCCAGCATTTT
CDR3aa: CASSRNPAGASNQPQHF

v_gene: TRBV28
abundance: -
j_gene: TRBJ2-7
d_gene: -
CDR3nt: TGTGCCAGCAGTTTCTCTCCAGATCCCTACGAGCAGTACTTC
CDR3aa: CASSFSPDPYEQYF

v_gene: TRBV7-3
abundance: -
j_gene: TRBJ2-1
d_gene: -
CDR3nt: TGTGCCAGCAGCTCCGACTACTTAGCTGAGCAGTTCTTC
CDR3aa: CASSSDYLAEQFF

v_gene: TRBV28
abundance: -
j_gene: TRBJ2-1
d_gene: -
CDR3nt: TGTGCCAGCAGTTTAAGGAGGAGCTCCTACAATGAGCAGTTCTTC
CDR3aa: CASSLRRSSYNEQFF

v_gene: TRBV28
abundance: -
j_gene: TRBJ2-7
d_gene: TRBD2
CDR3nt: TGTGCCAGCAGTCTAGCGGGAGCAAGCTACGAGCAGTACTTC
CDR3aa: CASSLAGASYEQYF

v_gene: TRBV9
abundance: -
j_gene: TRBJ2-5
d_gene: -
CDR3nt: TGTGCCAGCAGCGTAAGCCCCCAGGCCCAAGAGACCCAGTACTTC
CDR3aa: CASSVSPQAQETQYF

v_gene: TRBV9
abundance: few
j_gene: TRBJ1-1
d_gene: -
CDR3nt: TGTGCCAGCAGCCCCTCTCCCCGCGCTGAAGCTTTCTTT
CDR3aa: CASSPSPRAEAFF

v_gene: TRBV5-6
abundance: -
j_gene: TRBJ2-5
d_gene: -
CDR3nt: TGTGCCAGCAGCTTGGCGGCAGGTCAAGAGACCCAGTACTTC
CDR3aa: CASSLAAGQETQYF

v_gene: TRBV5-6
abundance: -
j_gene: TRBJ2-1
d_gene: TRBD2
CDR3nt: TGTGCCAGCGGACTAGGGAGCTCCTACAATGAGCAGTTCTTC
CDR3aa: CASGLGSSYNEQFF

v_gene: TRBV2
abundance: -
j_gene: TRBJ2-7
d_gene: TRBD2
CDR3nt: TGTGCCAGCAGCGGACTAGCGGGAGGCCAAGGCTACGAGCAGTACTTC
CDR3aa: CASSGLAGGQGYEQYF

v_gene: TRBV27
abundance: -
j_gene: TRBJ2-7
d_gene: TRBD1
CDR3nt: TGTGCCAGCAGTTTCGGTGCGGGGGACAGGGGTGCCTACGAGCAGTACTTC
CDR3aa: CASSFGAGDRGAYEQYF

v_gene: TRBV10-3
abundance: -
j_gene: TRBJ2-2
d_gene: -
CDR3nt: TGTGCCATCAGTGAGTCGTCCCAAACCGGGGAGCTGTTTTTT
CDR3aa: CAISESSQTGELFF

v_gene: TRBV28
abundance: -
j_gene: TRBJ2-1
d_gene: TRBD1
CDR3nt: TGTGCCAGCAGTCTACCCGACAGGGGTTACAACGAGCAGTTCTTC
CDR3aa: CASSLPDRGYNEQFF

v_gene: TRBV7-2
abundance: -
j_gene: TRBJ2-7
d_gene: TRBD2
CDR3nt: TGTGCCAGCAGCCCCAGGACTAGCGGGGGATACGAGCAGTACTTC
CDR3aa: CASSPRTSGGYEQYF

v_gene: TRBV7-9
abundance: once
j_gene: TRBJ2-7
d_gene: -
CDR3nt: TGTGCCAGCAGCTTAATGGCCGGGGGCGAGCAGTACTTC
CDR3aa: CASSLMAGGEQYF

v_gene: TRBV7-6
abundance: -
j_gene: TRBJ2-1
d_gene: TRBD2
CDR3nt: TGTGCCAGCAGCTTCTGGCCGACTAGCGGGAGGATCAATGAGCAGTTCTTC
CDR3aa: CASSFWPTSGRINEQFF

v_gene: TRBV30
abundance: -
j_gene: TRBJ2-2
d_gene: -
CDR3nt: TGTGCCTCAGGAGGGGGGGTGAACACCGGGGAGCTGTTTTTT
CDR3aa: CASGGGVNTGELFF

v_gene: TRBV2
abundance: -
j_gene: TRBJ2-5
d_gene: -
CDR3nt: TGTGCCAGCAGTGAACTAGCGATAAGGACAGAGACCCAGTACTTC
CDR3aa: CASSELAIRTETQYF

v_gene: TRBV6-5
abundance: few
j_gene: TRBJ2-7
d_gene: -
CDR3nt: TGTGCCAGCAGTGAAGTAGGGGAAGGGTACGAGCAGTACTTC
CDR3aa: CASSEVGEGYEQYF

v_gene: TRBV12-5
abundance: -
j_gene: TRBJ1-2
d_gene: TRBD1
CDR3nt: TGTGCTAGTGGTTCCCCGGACAGGGGGCAGCTTGGCTACACCTTC
CDR3aa: CASGSPDRGQLGYTF

v_gene: TRBV2
abundance: -
j_gene: TRBJ2-1
d_gene: TRBD1
CDR3nt: TGTGCCAGCAGGGGACAGGTAGCCAATGAGCAGTTCTTC
CDR3aa: CASRGQVANEQFF

v_gene: TRBV28
abundance: -
j_gene: TRBJ2-3
d_gene: -
CDR3nt: TGTGCCAGCAGCGCAGCGGGACAGGCCGGCACAGATACGCAGTATTTT
CDR3aa: CASSAAGQAGTDTQYF

v_gene: TRBV9
abundance: few
j_gene: TRBJ2-1
d_gene: TRBD1
CDR3nt: TGTGCCAGCATGAGGGACAGCTCCTACAATGAGCAGTTCTTC
CDR3aa: CASMRDSSYNEQFF